This TCR beta chain was captured by sequencing in a study of shared clonotypes between healthy human individuals (dated by TCRdb to about 2020). A note on the overall study: A couple of women and a few men aged 18 to 49 years were included in the cohort. For each donor, three plates each were used for CD4 naive and CD4 memory, two plates were used for CD8 naive, and one plate was used for CD8 memory. The study deeply sequenced blood TCR repertoires of several healthy adults to estimate repertoire size and the extent of clonotype sharing between individuals. To increase sequencing depth and limit assay-specific biases, TCR repertoire library preparation and sequencing were carried out by different laboratories using diverse techniques. Each donor's leukapheresis produced roughly between roughly 0.9 and 8.9 billion PBMCs.

The research as a whole found: The small number of donors limited the genetic and exposure-history diversity represented. Pairwise subsampling led to the expectation that sequencing depth would affect the degree of clonotype sharing among donors. Estimated clonotype richness was generally larger for naive than for memory subsets. Sampling was restricted to blood, and TCR repertoires in tissues likely differ from the TCR repertoires found in blood. Higher generation probabilities were observed for clonotypes shared by all four sorted-subset donors than for non-shared clonotypes. Approximately 5% of naive CD4, 3.5% of naive CD8, 2.3% of memory CD4, and around 0.4% of memory CD8 clonotypes were shared across several donors. Incomplete sequencing was indicated by rarefaction of sorted-subset datasets, despite the large sequencing depth.

Using the deep immunoSEQ assay, TCR CDR3 regions were amplified from genomic DNA by multiplex PCR. Extracted genomic DNA from each cell subset was spread evenly across all wells of several immunoSEQ 96-well plates, with each plate serving as a replicate. For sorted subsets, approximately 0.2 ug of genomic DNA, equivalent to tens of thousands of T cell genomes, went into each replicate PCR. Purified libraries were quantified with a Qubit 3.0 fluorometer, sized on a Bioanalyzer 2100, and re-quantified with the KAPA Library Quantification kit. Every immunoSEQ 96-well plate was sequenced on a dedicated single-read 150-cycle Illumina NextSeq 550 flow cell. As for the original processing: Because the immunoSEQ output held only junctional sequences and lacked quality scores, the filtering could not match the filtering applied to full-length reads. Sequences were annotated with PyIR, a Python wrapper for IgBLAST v1.9, using IMGT germline references to assign V/J genes and CDR3. Reads were removed for weak V/J assignments (E-value above 1e-6), missing CDR3, stop codons, out-of-frame junctions, or ambiguous translated residues. V3J clonotypes were defined as sequences sharing the same inferred V gene, J gene, and CDR3 amino acid sequence. The percentage overlap between two repertoires was calculated by dividing the number of shared unique clonotypes by the size of the smaller repertoire. Three approaches were used to assess repertoire richness: RTK rarefaction, the Chao1 estimator, and Recon v2.1 estimates of unobserved clonotypes. Generation probabilities were computed with OLGA for all TCRbeta clonotypes obtained by the gDNA method from several donors. Sourced from immuneACCESS, this table was stored by TCRdb with only in-frame sequences that have V and J called. A share of the clones is absent; for the studies checked, an unresolved V gene accounts for under half, and the remainder has no known explanation. The V and J calls and the clone size are those of that table, but D and trimming were determined from the DNA. This sample is represented by about 690,000 clones; about nine tenths of them were singletons. Together, the top ten hold about 33% of the sample.

The donors were healthy, HIV-negative adults who had no recently reported acute infections or vaccinations. All donors were Caucasian adults living in Nashville, Tennessee, USA. CD8 memory samples consisted of magnetically selected CD45RO+ cells combined with CCR7-negative CD45RA+ effector memory (TemRA) cells. After blood collection by leukapheresis, PBMCs were isolated using Ficoll-Histopaque density gradient centrifugation and then cryopreserved in the vapor phase of liquid nitrogen. Purity and quantity of every magnetically sorted T cell population were checked by analytical flow cytometry. Genomic DNA was isolated from each sorted fraction and quantified by UV absorbance on a Nanodrop 2000c. V loses 4 bases, J loses 6 bases, and the germline ends lie 13 bases apart. Looking up the germline V gene yields CDR1 MGHDK and CDR2 SYGVNS. The CDR3 holds 14 amino acids from the cysteine to the phenylalanine. Only the CDR3 region is kept as DNA, spanning 42 bases read in frame from base 1.

This clone was seen once. It has no known antigen specificity. The record has no base qualities; no much larger clone is one base away. Material for sequencing was memory CD8+ T cells from PBMCs. What this sample's cell subset or site label stands for: CD45RO+ cells pooled with CCR7-negative TemRA cells. The receptor chain draws on TRBV25-1 and TRBJ1-3, with a weak D call of TRBD1 (5 bases match). The source of this sequence is a man aged 18 to 30 in good health. Some clones in this sample may be carry-over from other donors' samples. The DNA sequence is as follows: TGTGCCAGCAGTGTGCAGGGTCGTAAAAACACCATATATTTT. It specifies CASSVQGRKNTIYF.